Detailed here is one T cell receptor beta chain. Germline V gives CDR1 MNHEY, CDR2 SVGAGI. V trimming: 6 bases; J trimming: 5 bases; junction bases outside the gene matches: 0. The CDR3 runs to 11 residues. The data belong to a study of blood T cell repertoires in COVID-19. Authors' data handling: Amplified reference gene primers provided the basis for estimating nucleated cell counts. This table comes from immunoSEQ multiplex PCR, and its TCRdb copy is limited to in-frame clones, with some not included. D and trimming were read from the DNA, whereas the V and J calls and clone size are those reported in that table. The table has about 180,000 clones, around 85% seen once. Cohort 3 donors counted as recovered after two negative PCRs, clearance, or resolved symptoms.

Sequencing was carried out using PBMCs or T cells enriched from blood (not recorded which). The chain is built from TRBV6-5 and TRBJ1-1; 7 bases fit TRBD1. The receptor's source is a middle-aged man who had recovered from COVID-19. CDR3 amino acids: CASRQGTEAFF. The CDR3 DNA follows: TGTGCCAGCAGACAGGGGACTGAAGCTTTCTTT.